The T cell receptor (beta chain) under discussion was sequenced for a study of monozygotic twins with inflammatory bowel disease. For each CDR3 protein, TCRdb gives one entry from its re-call of the 5' RACE reads, without DNA. The listing records about 440,000 distinct CDR3 sequences. The CDR3 is 13 amino acids. The sequencing sample was made of blood. The chain has TRBV12-3 or TRBV12-4 and TRBJ1-5; TCRdb lists TRBD1, though no DNA is available to test this call. The sequence was obtained from a human donor with ulcerative colitis or Crohn's disease, or a healthy co-twin of an affected twin (not recorded which). The CDR3: CASSSGPKGPQHF.